This TCR beta chain came from a study of blood T cell repertoires in COVID-19. The wider study: There were acute and convalescent COVID-19 samples, and they came from the United States, Italy and Spain. The cDNA or gDNA used as material had been derived from T cells, B-cell-depleted T cells, or PBMCs.

Assay: immunoSEQ multiplex PCR; the TCRdb copy retains only in-frame clones and omits some. The table lists 150,000 to 200,000 clones, over 80% of them singletons. The CDR3 contains 17 residues. Germline CDR1 reads KGHSH; CDR2 reads LQKENI. The V segment lost 0 bases and the J segment 4 bases; nucleotides outside the gene matches: 7. The receptor's source is a woman older than 75 with active or convalescent COVID-19. V gene TRBV18 combines with J gene TRBJ2-3; TRBD2 matches at 10 bases. Sequencing was carried out using peripheral blood. This CDR3 reads CASSPPSGGAGADTQYF. The CDR3 DNA is TGTGCCAGCTCACCACCGAGCGGGGGGGCAGGAGCAGATACGCAGTATTTT. The full variable domain, its missing parts supplied by reference TRBV18 and TRBJ2-3, is NAGVMQNPRHLVRRRGQEARLRCSPMKGHSHVYWYRQLPEEGLKFMVYLQKENIIDESGMPKERFSAEFPKEGPSILRIQQVVRGDSAAYFCASSPPSGGAGADTQYFGPGTRLTVL.